Listed here is a single TCR beta chain. This sample stems from a study of PD-L1 blockade in urothelial cancer. Study as a whole: Earlier, patients had received 0 to 3 chemotherapy regimens.

Trimming pared 7 bases from V and 3 bases from J, leaving 12 bases between. The CDR3 sequence is 14 residues long. Germline V gives CDR1 SGHTA, CDR2 FQGNSA. Every PCR was spiked with synthetic TCR analog templates. The data were produced by immunoSEQ multiplex PCR, yet TCRdb's version contains in-frame clones alone and is incomplete. Of roughly 48,000 clones in the sample, 84% were seen once. The receptor's source is a man aged 40-55 years with urothelial cancer. Here the sequenced sample was PBMCs, taken around atezolizumab (anti-PD-L1) treatment. The chain joins TRBV7-2 to TRBJ2-2, with TRBD2 as a possible D gene (5 bases). For the CDR3, the DNA is TGTGCCAGCACCCCCACGAGGGACACCGGGGAGCTGTTTTTT. This translates into CASTPTRDTGELFF.